Following are 3 T cell receptor beta chains from one sample sequenced in a study of blood T cells in healthy people across ages. With a J-beta primer mix and a sample-barcoded 5' primer, a second PCR ran roughly 6 to 11 cycles. One entry per CDR3 protein results from TCRdb running MiXCR on the 5' RACE reads. The sample lists under 850,000 distinct CDR3 sequences, roughly 34% seen once, with approximately 12% in the top ten. The sample comprised blood. These receptor sequences come from a man between 18 and 29 years old in good health.

This chain joins TRBV20-1 and TRBJ1-5; possibly TRBD1 for D (5 bases). In germline, CDR1 is DFQATT, CDR2 SNEGSKA (reference sequence). V was clipped by 2 bases and J by 0 bases, with 8 bases between them. The CDR3 has 14 residues. The CDR3 nucleotides are TGCAGTGCTAGAATGGACAATAGCAATCAGCCCCAGCATTTT. Protein: CSARMDNSNQPQHF.

The rearrangement joins TRBV12-3 or TRBV12-4 to TRBJ1-1; TRBD1 aligns across 7 bases. With 6 bases clipped from V and 7 bases from J, the junction kept 8 bases outside the gene matches. This CDR3 contains 13 residues. CDR3 region: CASSRDSYNEAFF. CDR3 sequence (DNA): TGTGCCAGCAGCCGGGACAGTTACAATGAAGCTTTCTTT.

V usage is TRBV4-3 and J usage is TRBJ2-3, with 9 bases aligning to TRBD1. This CDR3 has 17 residues. V gave up 0 bases and J gave up 4 bases; unmatched junction bases: 8. Looked up from germline, CDR1 is LGHNA and CDR2 is YSLEER. CDR3 in amino acids: CASSQDLGQGAPDTQYF. CDR3 DNA: TGCGCCAGCAGCCAAGATTTGGGACAGGGTGCTCCAGATACGCAGTATTTT.